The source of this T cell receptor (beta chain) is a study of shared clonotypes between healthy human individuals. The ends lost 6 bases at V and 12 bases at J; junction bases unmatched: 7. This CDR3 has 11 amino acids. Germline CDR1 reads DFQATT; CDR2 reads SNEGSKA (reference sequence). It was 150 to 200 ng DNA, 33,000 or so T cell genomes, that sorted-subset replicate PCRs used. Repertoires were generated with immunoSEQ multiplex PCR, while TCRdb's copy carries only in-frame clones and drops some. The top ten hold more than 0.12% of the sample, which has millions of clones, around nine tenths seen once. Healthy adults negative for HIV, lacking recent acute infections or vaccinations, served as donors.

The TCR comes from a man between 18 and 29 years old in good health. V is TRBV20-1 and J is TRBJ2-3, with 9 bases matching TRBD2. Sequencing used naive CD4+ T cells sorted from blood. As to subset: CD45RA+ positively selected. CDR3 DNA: TGCAGTGCCTCCCCCGGGACTAGCCAGTATTTT. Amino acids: CSASPGTSQYF.